A selection of T cell receptor beta chains follows, all from one sample in a study of breast tumors, draining lymph nodes, adjacent tissues. MiXCR was run by TCRdb on the multiplex PCR reads, yielding one entry per CDR3 protein. Of around 100,000 distinct CDR3 sequences listed, 21% are singletons. Sequenced material: axillary lymph node tissue. The receptors come from a female donor with breast cancer. Some clones in this sample may be carry-over from other donors' samples. Each CDR3 is given with its conserved first and last residue. A D gene is named only where the DNA matches it firmly.

d_gene: TRBD1; j_gene: TRBJ2-7; v_gene: TRBV5-8; len: 14; CDR3aa: CASSFRDRNYEQYF
d_gene: TRBD1; j_gene: TRBJ1-5; v_gene: TRBV3-1; len: 14; CDR3aa: CASSHGQVNQPQHF
d_gene: .; j_gene: TRBJ1-1; v_gene: TRBV24-1; len: 14; CDR3aa: CATRGGGTGTEAFF
d_gene: .; j_gene: TRBJ1-2; v_gene: TRBV7-2; len: 13; CDR3aa: CASSLVLGDGYTF
d_gene: .; j_gene: TRBJ2-1; v_gene: TRBV27; len: 15; CDR3aa: CASSLRRGGTNEQFF
d_gene: .; j_gene: TRBJ1-6; v_gene: TRBV3-1; len: 16; CDR3aa: CASSQEAGVYNSPLHF
d_gene: TRBD1; j_gene: TRBJ1-2; v_gene: TRBV19; len: 15; CDR3aa: CASSPGQGAVSGYTF
d_gene: .; j_gene: TRBJ1-4; v_gene: TRBV18; len: 13; CDR3aa: CASSRDKNEKLFF
d_gene: TRBD2; j_gene: TRBJ2-3; v_gene: TRBV13; len: 15; CDR3aa: CASSSPTSGGDTQYF
d_gene: TRBD1; j_gene: TRBJ2-7; v_gene: TRBV4-1; len: 13; CDR3aa: CARHRTGDYERYF
d_gene: .; j_gene: TRBJ1-6; v_gene: TRBV20-1; len: 12; CDR3aa: CSARVLGSPLHF
d_gene: TRBD1; j_gene: TRBJ1-2; v_gene: TRBV5-6; len: 16; CDR3aa: CASSTYGTDTNYGYTF